This T cell receptor beta chain was recorded in a study of cytomegalovirus exposure and HLA in healthy donors. Details on this clone: What it binds is not known.

Primers for the PCR totalled 60 Vbeta and 13 Jbeta. Sequencing used immunoSEQ multiplex PCR; TCRdb keeps in-frame clones, though not all of them. The sample yields around 67,000 clones, roughly 74% seen once. Donors were nominally healthy when sampled, though unrecorded immune exposures were likely. Overall study results and limits: Among TCR sequences, most were rare, though some public TCRs appeared in many donors. Later examination showed HLA-associated TCR beta chains had greater clonal expansion than equally common others.

Sequenced sample: PBMCs. The clonotype was recovered from a man in his late teens or twenties in good health and CMV-seropositive.

CDR3 bases: TGTGCCAGCAGCCGGGACATCGATCAGCCCCAGCATTTT. Protein sequence: CASSRDIDQPQHF. This sequence joins TRBV7-3 and TRBJ1-5; a possible D gene is TRBD1 (6 bases). V was cut by 5 bases and J by 5 bases, with 10 bases left in between. CDR1 is SGHTA and CDR2 is FQGTGA in the germline V gene. The CDR3 totals 13 residues.